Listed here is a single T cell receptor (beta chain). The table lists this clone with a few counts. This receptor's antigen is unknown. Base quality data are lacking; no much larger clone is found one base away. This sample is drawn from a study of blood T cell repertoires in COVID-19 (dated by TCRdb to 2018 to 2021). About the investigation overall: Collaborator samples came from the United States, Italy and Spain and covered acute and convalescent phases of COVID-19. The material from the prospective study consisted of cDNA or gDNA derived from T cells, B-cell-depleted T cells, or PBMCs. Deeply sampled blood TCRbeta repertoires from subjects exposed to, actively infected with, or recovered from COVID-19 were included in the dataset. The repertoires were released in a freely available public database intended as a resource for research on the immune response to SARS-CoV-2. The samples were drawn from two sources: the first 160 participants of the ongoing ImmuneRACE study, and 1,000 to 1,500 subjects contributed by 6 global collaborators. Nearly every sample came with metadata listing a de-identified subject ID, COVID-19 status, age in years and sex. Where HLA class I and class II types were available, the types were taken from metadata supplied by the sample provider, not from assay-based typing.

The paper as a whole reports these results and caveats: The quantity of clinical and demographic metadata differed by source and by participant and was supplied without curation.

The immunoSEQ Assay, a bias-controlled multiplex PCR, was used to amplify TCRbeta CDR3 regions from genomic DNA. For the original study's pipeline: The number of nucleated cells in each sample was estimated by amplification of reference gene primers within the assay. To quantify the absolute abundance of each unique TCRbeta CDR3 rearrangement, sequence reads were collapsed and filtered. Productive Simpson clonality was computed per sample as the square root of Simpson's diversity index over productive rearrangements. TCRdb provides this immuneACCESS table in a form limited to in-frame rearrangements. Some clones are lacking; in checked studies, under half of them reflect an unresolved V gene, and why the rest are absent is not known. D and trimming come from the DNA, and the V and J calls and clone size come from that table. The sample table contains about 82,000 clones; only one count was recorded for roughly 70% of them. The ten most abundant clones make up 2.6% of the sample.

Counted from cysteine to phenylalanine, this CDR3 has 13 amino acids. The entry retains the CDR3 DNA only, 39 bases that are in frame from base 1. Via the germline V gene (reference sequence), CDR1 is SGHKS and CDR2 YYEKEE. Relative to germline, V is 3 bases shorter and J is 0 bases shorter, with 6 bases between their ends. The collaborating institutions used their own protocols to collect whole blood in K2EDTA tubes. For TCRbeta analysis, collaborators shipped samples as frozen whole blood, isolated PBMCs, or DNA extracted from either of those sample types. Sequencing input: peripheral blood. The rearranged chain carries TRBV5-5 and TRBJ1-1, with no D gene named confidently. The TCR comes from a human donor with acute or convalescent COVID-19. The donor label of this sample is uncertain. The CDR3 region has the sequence CASSSPVNTEAFF. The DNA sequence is TGTGCCAGCAGCTCCCCGGTGAACACTGAAGCTTTCTTT. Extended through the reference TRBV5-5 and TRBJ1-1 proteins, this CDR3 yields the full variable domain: DAGVTQSPTHLIKTRGQQVTLRCSPISGHKSVSWYQQVLGQGPQFIFQYYEKEERGRGNFPDRFSARQFPNYSSELNVNALLLGDSALYLCASSSPVNTEAFFGQGTRLTVV.